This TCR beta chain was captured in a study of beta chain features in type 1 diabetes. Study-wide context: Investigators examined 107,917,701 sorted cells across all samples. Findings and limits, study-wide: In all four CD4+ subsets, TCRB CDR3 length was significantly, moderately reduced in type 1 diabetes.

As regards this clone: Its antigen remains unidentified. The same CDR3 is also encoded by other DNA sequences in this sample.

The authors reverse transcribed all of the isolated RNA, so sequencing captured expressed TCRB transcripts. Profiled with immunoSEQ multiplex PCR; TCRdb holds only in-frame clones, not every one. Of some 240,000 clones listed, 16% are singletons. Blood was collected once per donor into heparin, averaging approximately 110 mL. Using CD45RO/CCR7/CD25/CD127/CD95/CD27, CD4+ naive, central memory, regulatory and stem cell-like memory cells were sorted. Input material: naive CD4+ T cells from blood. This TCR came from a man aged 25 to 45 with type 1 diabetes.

CDR3 DNA sequence: TGCAGCGTTGAAAGGCAGCTGAACACTGAAGCTTTCTTT. This translates into CSVERQLNTEAFF. The rearrangement joins TRBV29-1 to TRBJ1-1; D remains unclear. The CDR3 loop spans 13 amino acids. Trimming removed 2 bases from V and 0 bases from J, with 7 bases in between. CDR1 is SQVTM, CDR2 ANQGSEA, per germline.